These 15 T cell receptor beta chains originate from one sample sequenced in a study of T cells in Graves' hyperthyroidism and ophthalmopathy. Regions amplified from RNA transcripts were the TCR beta CDR3 regions. During a first-round RT-PCR of the TCR CDR3, the HTBI primer set was used. TCRdb reprocessed the multiplex PCR reads via MiXCR and lists one record per CDR3 protein. Among around 490,000 distinct CDR3 sequences listed, 15% to 20% were seen once. Sequenced material: blood. The source of these receptors is a middle-aged man with Graves' ophthalmopathy.

This clonotype was found many times. The V call is TRBV2, the J call TRBJ2-1; D call uncertain. Deletions cut 6 bases from V and 2 bases from J, with 14 bases between. CDR1 is SNHLY and CDR2 is FYNNEI in the germline V gene. The CDR3 contains 15 residues. The CDR3 region is CASSKSNSPYNEQFF. The DNA for the CDR3 is TGTGCCAGCAGCAAATCAAACAGCCCCTACAATGAGCAGTTCTTC.

This clonotype was seen a few times. V and J are TRBV15 and TRBJ2-3; 11 bases fit TRBD1. Germline V gene sequence: CDR1 LNHNV, CDR2 YYDKDF (reference sequence). The CDR3 spans 15 residues. J gave up 5 bases and V 3 bases, and 4 bases lay outside the gene matches. This CDR3 reads CATSSGQGAEDTQYF. The CDR3 DNA reads TGTGCCACCAGCAGCGGACAGGGGGCCGAAGATACGCAGTATTTT.

This clonotype was counted once. This rearrangement joins TRBV7-3 to TRBJ2-1; 11 positions agree with TRBD2. The CDR3 totals 17 residues. CDR1 is SGHTA, CDR2 FQGTGA, per germline. V gave up 5 bases and J gave up 0 bases; unmatched junction bases: 6. The CDR3 DNA reads TGTGCCAGCAGCAAAAGCCTAGCGGGGGGCTCCTACAATGAGCAGTTCTTC. Translated: CASSKSLAGGSYNEQFF.

This chain uses TRBV27 with TRBJ2-3, with 7 bases lining up with TRBD2. Germline CDR1 and CDR2: MNHEY and SMNVEV (reference sequence). V lost 2 bases and J lost 6; bases outside the gene matches: 8. The CDR3 extends over 15 amino acids. CDR3 nucleotide sequence: TGTGCCAGCAGTTTAGGGCTAGCGGCCCCCGATACGCAGTATTTT. Translation gives CASSLGLAAPDTQYF.

The V call is TRBV6-6, the J call TRBJ2-3; D may be TRBD2 (6 bases). The CDR3 covers 17 residues. Trimming pared 0 bases from V and 5 bases from J, leaving 18 bases between. Germline V gene lookup returns CDR1 MNHNY and CDR2 SVGAGI (reference sequence). The CDR3 spells CASSYSGRVGGGDTQYF. CDR3 nucleotide sequence: TGTGCCAGCAGTTACTCCGGTAGGGTGGGGGGAGGAGATACGCAGTATTTT.

This clonotype was counted ten times or more. The chain has TRBV3-1 and TRBJ1-2, with 8 bases identical to TRBD1. The CDR3 extends over 17 amino acids. Germline V gene data show CDR1 as LGHDT and CDR2 as YNNKEL (reference sequence). The V and J ends lost 1 base and 4 bases, in that order; junction bases with no gene match: 11. CDR3 DNA: TGTGCCAGCAGCCAAGGCCCCGACAGGGGTAGGGGCTATGGCTACACCTTC. This sequence encodes CASSQGPDRGRGYGYTF.

This clonotype turned up a few times. The CDR3: CASSQDDATSFYTQYF. The CDR3 DNA sequence: TGTGCCAGCAGCCAAGACGATGCGACTAGCTTCTATACGCAGTATTTT. The chain employs TRBV3-1 and TRBJ2-3; TRBD2 matches 7 bases. V was clipped by 0 bases and J by 7 bases; unmatched bases: 10. The CDR3 covers 16 residues. From germline, CDR1 is LGHDT and CDR2 YNNKEL (reference sequence).

The chain employs TRBV28 and TRBJ1-1; 11 bases align to TRBD1. Trimming cost V 7 bases and J 5 bases; bases outside gene matches: 12. In germline, CDR1 is MDHEN, CDR2 SYDVKM. The CDR3 contains 16 residues. The CDR3 reads CASMGTGGKRGTEAFF. For the CDR3, the DNA is TGTGCCAGCATGGGGACAGGGGGTAAAAGGGGAACTGAAGCTTTCTTT.

This clonotype has more than one count but fewer than ten. The chain is built from TRBV6-1 and TRBJ2-6, with D possibly being TRBD2 (7 bases). Germline assignment: CDR1 MNHNS and CDR2 SASEGT. The V gene lost 8 bases and the J gene lost 4 bases, with 9 bases spanning the gap. CDR3 length: 13 amino acids. CDR3 amino acids: CASGGAGANVLTF. The DNA of the CDR3 is TGTGCCAGCGGGGGGGCCGGGGCCAACGTCCTGACTTTC.

This clonotype has only a few counts. The chain carries TRBV5-1 and TRBJ1-2; TRBD1 matches at 10 bases. V gave up 1 base and J gave up 2 bases; unmatched junction bases: 5. The CDR3 is 16 residues long. CDR1 and CDR2 (germline): SGHRS, YFSETQ. CDR3 protein: CASSLRWDRGNYGYTF. In nucleotides, the CDR3 is TGCGCCAGCAGCTTGAGATGGGACAGGGGAAACTATGGCTACACCTTC.

J is TRBJ2-5 and V is TRBV7-9; D is uncertain. The ends were cut back, 3 bases at V and 1 base at J, with 9 bases in the middle. From germline, CDR1 is SEHNR and CDR2 FQNEAQ (reference sequence). The CDR3 is made up of 14 amino acids. The CDR3 reads CASSFEVSQETQYF. The CDR3 DNA sequence: TGTGCCAGCAGCTTTGAGGTCAGCCAAGAGACCCAGTACTTC.

The sample holds many counts of this clonotype. CDR3 in DNA: TGTGCCAGCAGTTTAGCACCAGGGCTCACTGAAGCTTTCTTT. It encodes CASSLAPGLTEAFF. The rearrangement joins TRBV12-3 or TRBV12-4 to TRBJ1-1; D is possibly TRBD1 (5 bases). Deletions cut 0 bases from V and 4 bases from J, with 9 bases between. This CDR3 has 14 amino acids.

Only a few counts were recorded for this clonotype. The genes are TRBV29-1 and TRBJ2-7, with TRBD1 identical over 10 bases. The CDR3 spans 15 residues. CDR1 is SQVTM and CDR2 is ANQGSEA in the germline V gene. V shed 5 bases, J shed 7 bases, and the junction held 14 bases outside the gene matches. The CDR3 protein is CSVSRQGATAGEQYF. The CDR3 nucleotides read TGCAGCGTTTCAAGACAGGGGGCGACCGCGGGGGAGCAGTACTTC.

This chain joins TRBV20-1 and TRBJ1-5; D possibly corresponds to TRBD1 (5 bases). Germline V gene sequence: CDR1 DFQATT, CDR2 SNEGSKA (reference sequence). The CDR3 sequence is 14 residues long. V lost 3 bases to trimming and J lost 5 bases, with 14 bases between them. Here the CDR3 DNA reads TGCAGTGCTAGGGGCGTATCGGGGGATCAGCCCCAGCATTTT. This translates into CSARGVSGDQPQHF.

This clonotype was seen only once. This chain uses TRBV29-1 with TRBJ2-5, with D perhaps TRBD2 (6 bases). Germline V CDR1 and CDR2: SQVTM, ANQGSEA. This CDR3 contains 13 residues. Trimming stripped 3 bases from V and 5 bases from J, with 13 bases between. For the CDR3, the DNA is TGCAGCGTTGATTGGGCTGGGAGGGAGACCCAGTACTTC. Encoded protein: CSVDWAGRETQYF.